These 8 T cell receptor beta chains were all obtained from the same sample, sequenced in a study of T cells after yellow fever vaccination. TCRdb recomputed calls from the 5' RACE reads with MiXCR, one row per CDR3 protein. In the table there are some 350,000 distinct CDR3 sequences, 4% of which are singletons. Sample: PBMCs, taken 5 days after the yellow fever booster vaccination. The receptors derive from a young man who received the YFV17D yellow fever vaccine.

This clonotype was detected many times. This chain uses TRBV11-2 with TRBJ2-3; 11 bases map to TRBD2. Per the germline V gene, CDR1 is SGHAT and CDR2 is FQNNGV. J was trimmed by 1 base and V by 5 bases; bases with no gene match: 8. The CDR3 covers 17 residues. CDR3 bases: TGTGCCAGCAGCCCGGGGGGACTAGCGGTCGGCACAGATACGCAGTATTTT. This encodes CASSPGGLAVGTDTQYF. Full variable domain (outside the CDR3, taken from reference TRBV11-2 and TRBJ2-3): EAGVAQSPRYKIIEKRQSVAFWCNPISGHATLYWYQQILGQGPKLLIQFQNNGVVDDSQLPKDRFSAERLKGVDSTLKIQPAKLEDSAVYLCASSPGGLAVGTDTQYFGPGTRLTVL.

The chain has TRBV18 and TRBJ1-2; 7 bases line up with TRBD1. J was trimmed by 8 bases and V by 0 bases; bases with no gene match: 15. Germline-derived CDR1 and CDR2 are KGHSH and LQKENI. The CDR3 length is 17 residues. CDR3 sequence: CASSPPGTVGSDLGYTF. CDR3 sequence (DNA): TGTGCCAGCTCACCACCCGGGACAGTAGGTTCTGATCTCGGCTACACCTTC.

This clonotype was seen more than once but under ten times. V is TRBV7-9 and J is TRBJ1-2; D is ambiguous. This CDR3 is 15 amino acids long. Per germline, CDR1 SEHNR and CDR2 FQNEAQ (reference sequence). Trimming took 3 bases from V and 1 from J, leaving 12 bases between them. CDR3 protein: CASSLISGNNYGYTF. CDR3 sequence (DNA): TGTGCCAGCAGCTTGATATCCGGGAATAACTATGGCTACACCTTC.

There are a few counts of this clonotype. V and J are TRBV7-3 and TRBJ2-3, with a possible D match to TRBD2 (6 bases). CDR3 size: 13 residues. V was shortened by 4 bases and J by 10 bases, with 15 bases between the two germline ends. Germline assignment: CDR1 SGHTA and CDR2 FQGTGA. CDR3 in DNA: TGTGCCAGCAGCTCCCAGGGACGGAGGGCGCAGTATTTT. Its translation: CASSSQGRRAQYF.

There are many counts of this clonotype. CDR3 protein: CASSQDWTDPNYGYTF. CDR3 DNA: TGCGCCAGCAGCCAAGATTGGACGGACCCTAACTATGGCTACACCTTC. The J gene is TRBJ1-2, the V gene TRBV4-3, with D unresolved. The CDR3 totals 16 residues. The V and J ends lost 0 bases and 0 bases respectively, with 11 bases between them. The germline V gene has CDR1 LGHNA and CDR2 YSLEER.

In its sample, this clonotype was seen many times. The chain joins TRBV7-9 to TRBJ2-3; TRBD1 or TRBD2 may be the D gene (5 bases each). Germline values: CDR1 SEHNR, CDR2 FQNEAQ (reference sequence). Trimming pared 4 bases from V and 4 bases from J, leaving 15 bases between. There are 15 residues in the CDR3. The CDR3 DNA is TGTGCCAGCAGCTACCGTCCACTGGGGGCAGATACGCAGTATTTT. Translation: CASSYRPLGADTQYF.

V and J are TRBV7-2 and TRBJ1-4; the match to TRBD1 covers 8 bases. CDR3 length: 15 residues. V lost 5 bases to trimming and J lost 8 bases; unmatched junction nucleotides: 10. The germline gives CDR1 SGHTA, CDR2 FQGNSA. The CDR3 loop reads CASSVRTGSNEKLFF. Written as DNA, the CDR3 is TGTGCCAGCAGCGTGAGGACAGGGAGTAACGAAAAACTGTTTTTT.

This clonotype appeared many times. The chain is built from TRBV7-9 and TRBJ1-2; 7 bases are a match to TRBD1. CDR3 length equals 12 residues. Trimming at V came to 8 bases and at J to 3 bases, leaving 3 bases not matched to a gene. The germline CDR1 and CDR2 sequences are SEHNR and FQNEAQ (reference sequence). CDR3 residues: CASDTGDYGYTF. CDR3 nucleotides: TGTGCCAGCGATACAGGGGACTATGGCTACACCTTC. Full variable domain (rest looked up from reference TRBV7-9 and TRBJ1-2): DTGVSQNPRHKITKRGQNVTFRCDPISEHNRLYWYRQTLGQGPEFLTYFQNEAQLEKSRLLSDRFSAERPKGSFSTLEIQRTEQGDSAMYLCASDTGDYGYTFGSGTRLTVV.